A single sample gave rise to the 2 T cell receptor beta chains below, sequenced in a study of CD8+CD57+ T cells in acquired aplastic anemia. The TCR beta profiling, which covered VDJ combination and CDR3 sequence, was carried out using genomic DNA as the template. MiXCR, run by TCRdb on the reads, gives a single entry per CDR3 protein. Of about 190,000 distinct CDR3 sequences listed, 64% are singletons. The specimen was sorted CD4+, CD8+, or CD8+CD57+ T cells (not recorded which) from PBMCs. The receptors come from a human donor with severe aplastic anemia or a healthy control (not recorded which).

This clonotype was counted many times. The V gene is TRBV7-9, the J gene TRBJ1-2; D unclear. The germline V and J ends were trimmed by 1 base and 5 bases, with 8 bases remaining between them. The length of the CDR3 is 13 residues. Germline V CDR1 and CDR2: SEHNR, FQNEAQ (reference sequence). The CDR3, as DNA: TGTGCCAGCAGCTTAGGGCAGAGTTATGGCTACACCTTC. Translating it yields CASSLGQSYGYTF.

This clonotype was seen many times. The genes are TRBV6-5 and TRBJ1-5, with D perhaps TRBD1 (5 bases). The germline V gene has CDR1 MNHEY and CDR2 SVGAGI. The V end was cut by 3 bases, the J end by 0 bases, with 9 bases between. The CDR3 covers 15 residues. The CDR3 region is CASSYDSNSNQPQHF. Written as DNA, the CDR3 is TGTGCCAGCAGTTATGACAGCAATAGCAATCAGCCCCAGCATTTT.